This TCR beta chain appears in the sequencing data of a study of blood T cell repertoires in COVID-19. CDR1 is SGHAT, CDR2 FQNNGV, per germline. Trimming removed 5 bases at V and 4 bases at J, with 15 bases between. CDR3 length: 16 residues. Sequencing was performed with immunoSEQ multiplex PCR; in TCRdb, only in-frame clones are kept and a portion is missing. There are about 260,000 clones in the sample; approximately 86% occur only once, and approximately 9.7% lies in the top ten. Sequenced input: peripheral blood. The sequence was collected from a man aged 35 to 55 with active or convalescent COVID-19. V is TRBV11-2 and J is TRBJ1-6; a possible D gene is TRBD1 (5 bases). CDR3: CASSLGGVVYNSPLHF. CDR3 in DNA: TGTGCCAGCAGCCTCGGGGGGGTCGTTTATAATTCACCCCTCCACTTT.